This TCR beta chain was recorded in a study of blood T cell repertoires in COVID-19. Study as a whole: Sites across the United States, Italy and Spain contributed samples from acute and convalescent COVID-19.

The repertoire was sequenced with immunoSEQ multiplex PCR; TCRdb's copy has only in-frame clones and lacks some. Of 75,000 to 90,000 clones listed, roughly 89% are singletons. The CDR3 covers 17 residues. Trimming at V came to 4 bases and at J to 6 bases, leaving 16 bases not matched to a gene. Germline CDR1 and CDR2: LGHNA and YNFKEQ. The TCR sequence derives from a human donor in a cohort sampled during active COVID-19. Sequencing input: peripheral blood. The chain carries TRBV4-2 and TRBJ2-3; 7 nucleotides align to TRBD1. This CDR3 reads CASSPRNFYGTVDTQYF. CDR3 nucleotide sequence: TGTGCCAGCAGCCCAAGAAACTTTTATGGGACAGTCGATACGCAGTATTTT.